A single sample is the source of the 29 T cell receptor beta chains below, sequenced in a study of T cells in localized non-small cell lung cancer. Profiled with immunoSEQ multiplex PCR; TCRdb holds only in-frame clones, not every one. Here the sample spans 70,000 or so clones, about 88% being singletons. Specimen: peripheral blood, collected before any cancer treatment. All receptors derive from a female donor over 55 with stage I lung adenocarcinoma.

The chain uses TRBV18 and TRBJ2-6; D unresolved. The germline V gene has CDR1 KGHSH and CDR2 LQKENI. The ends were cut back, 3 bases at V and 0 bases at J, with 6 bases in the middle. This CDR3 region has 15 residues. The CDR3 DNA follows: TGTGCCAGCTCACCTTCGGGCTCTGGGGCCAACGTCCTGACTTTC. This encodes CASSPSGSGANVLTF. The whole variable domain, remainder taken from reference TRBV18 and TRBJ2-6, is NAGVMQNPRHLVRRRGQEARLRCSPMKGHSHVYWYRQLPEEGLKFMVYLQKENIIDESGMPKERFSAEFPKEGPSILRIQQVVRGDSAAYFCASSPSGSGANVLTFGAGSRLTVL.

The DNA of the CDR3 is TGTGCCAGCAGCTTGGCTGGCGGGAGAAATGGAGAGACCCAGTACTTC. Its protein is CASSLAGGRNGETQYF. The chain couples TRBV5-4 to TRBJ2-5; TRBD2 matches at 7 bases. Germline CDR1 is SGHNT and CDR2 is YYREEE (reference sequence). CDR3 length: 16 amino acids. V trimming: 0 bases; J trimming: 4 bases; junction bases outside the gene matches: 9.

V is TRBV5-6 and J is TRBJ2-1; D unresolved. The CDR3 length is 14 residues. Germline V CDR1 and CDR2: SGHDT, YYEEEE. Trimming left V 5 bases short and J 4 bases short, with 13 bases between. Here the CDR3 reads CASSSDSEYNEQFF. CDR3 DNA sequence: TGTGCCAGCAGTTCTGACTCAGAATACAATGAGCAGTTCTTC.

The chain joins TRBV7-3 to TRBJ1-2; TRBD1 is a possible D gene (5 bases). Looked up from germline, CDR1 is SGHTA and CDR2 is FQGTGA. With 4 bases removed from V and 11 bases from J, the gap between germline ends came to 14 bases. This CDR3 comprises 12 residues. The CDR3 coding sequence is TGTGCCAGCAGCTCAAATGGGGGGAAATACACCTTC. Protein product: CASSSNGGKYTF.

The chain has TRBV6-5 and TRBJ1-4; TRBD1 might be the D (5 bases). The CDR3 sequence is 15 residues long. V was trimmed by 4 bases and J by 6 bases, leaving 15 bases between them. Germline CDR1 reads MNHEY; CDR2 reads SVGAGI. This chain's CDR3 is CASSFNLPGDEKLFF. The CDR3 nucleotides read TGTGCCAGCAGTTTTAACTTGCCGGGGGATGAAAAACTGTTTTTT.

The V gene is TRBV15, the J gene TRBJ2-4; D may be TRBD1 (7 bases). V lost 6 bases to trimming and J lost 1 base, with 10 bases between them. This CDR3 region has 14 residues. Looked up from germline, CDR1 is LNHNV and CDR2 is YYDKDF (reference sequence). CDR3 sequence: CATSPGGAKNIQYF. The CDR3, as DNA: TGTGCCACCAGTCCAGGGGGGGCCAAAAACATTCAGTACTTC.

The rearrangement uses TRBV7-2 and TRBJ2-7, with a possible D match to TRBD1 (5 bases). CDR1 is SGHTA and CDR2 is FQGNSA in the germline V gene. Trimming removed 5 bases at V and 0 bases at J, with 8 bases between. This CDR3 has 13 residues. The CDR3 sequence is CASSVTVSYEQYF. CDR3 DNA sequence: TGTGCCAGCAGCGTGACAGTCTCCTACGAGCAGTACTTC. Drawing the rest from reference TRBV7-2 and TRBJ2-7, the complete variable domain is GAGVSQSPSNKVTEKGKDVELRCDPISGHTALYWYRQSLGQGLEFLIYFQGNSAPDKSGLPSDRFSAERTGGSVSTLTIQRTQQEDSAVYLCASSVTVSYEQYFGPGTRLTVT.

This chain uses TRBV4-1 with TRBJ2-2; D is undetermined. The CDR3 length is 15 residues. The germline V and J ends were trimmed by 0 bases and 0 bases, with 5 bases remaining between them. Germline CDR1 reads MGHRA; CDR2 reads YSYEKL. This CDR3 reads CASSQDHPNTGELFF. The CDR3 nucleotides read TGCGCCAGCAGCCAAGATCACCCGAACACCGGGGAGCTGTTTTTT.

The chain uses TRBV6-5 and TRBJ2-1, with D perhaps TRBD2 (5 bases). Germline V CDR1 and CDR2: MNHEY, SVGAGI. V was trimmed by 4 bases and J by 8 bases, leaving 21 bases between them. The CDR3 length is 16 residues. The CDR3 spells CASSSLSLYSVDEQFF. DNA for the CDR3: TGTGCCAGCAGTTCTCTCTCTCTCTATAGCGTCGATGAGCAGTTCTTC.

The chain joins TRBV4-3 to TRBJ2-7, with 7 bases lining up with TRBD2. V shed 4 bases, J shed 2 bases, and the junction held 8 bases outside the gene matches. Germline CDR1 and CDR2: LGHNA and YSLEER. CDR3 length equals 15 residues. This CDR3 reads CASSRRREGTYEQYF. The CDR3 DNA reads as TGCGCCAGCAGCCGCCGTAGGGAGGGGACCTACGAGCAGTACTTC.

This clone appeared a single time. The genes are TRBV29-1 and TRBJ2-1; a weak D match, TRBD1 (5 bases). Germline lookup yields CDR1 SQVTM and CDR2 ANQGSEA. The ends were cut back, 2 bases at V and 4 bases at J, with 24 bases in the middle. The CDR3 consists of 18 residues. CDR3 protein: CSVERARVYFPRYNEQFF. Written as DNA, the CDR3 is TGCAGCGTTGAAAGGGCCAGGGTTTATTTCCCTCGATACAATGAGCAGTTCTTC.

The rearrangement links TRBV28 to TRBJ1-2; D ambiguous. The ends were cut back, 6 bases at V and 2 bases at J, with 19 bases in the middle. Germline CDR1 reads MDHEN; CDR2 reads SYDVKM. The CDR3 contains 16 residues. The CDR3 is CASSSRATRINYGYTF. The CDR3 DNA reads as TGTGCCAGCAGCTCTCGGGCGACAAGAATAAACTATGGCTACACCTTC.

The rearrangement links TRBV18 to TRBJ1-2; TRBD1 aligns across 12 bases. This CDR3 has 18 residues. In germline, CDR1 is KGHSH, CDR2 LQKENI. The ends lost 4 bases at V and 6 bases at J; junction bases unmatched: 15. The CDR3 is CASSHRAGTGGVRNGYTF. DNA for the CDR3: TGTGCCAGCTCACATAGAGCCGGGACAGGGGGCGTGAGGAATGGCTACACCTTC.

Ten or more counts support this clone. The gene calls are TRBV5-6 and TRBJ1-2, with D hard to call. The CDR3 totals 14 residues. V gave up 1 base and J gave up 4 bases, with 11 bases separating them. Germline CDR1 and CDR2: SGHDT and YYEEEE. The CDR3 bases are TGTGCCAGCAGCTTGCCAGCGACTTTCTATGGCTACACCTTC. Protein: CASSLPATFYGYTF.

The V gene is TRBV19, the J gene TRBJ1-2; 7 positions match TRBD1. Germline CDR1 is LNHDA and CDR2 is SQIVND (reference sequence). CDR3 length: 13 residues. J lost 9 bases, V lost 1 base, and 5 bases had no gene match. CDR3 nucleotide sequence: TGTGCCAGTAGTATAGGACAGGGCAACCGCTACACCTTC. Amino acids: CASSIGQGNRYTF.

V is TRBV5-5 and J is TRBJ2-3; 8 bases align to TRBD2. In germline, CDR1 is SGHKS, CDR2 YYEKEE (reference sequence). Losses at the gene ends were 0 bases for V and 4 bases for J; bases not matched to a gene: 4. The CDR3 has 15 amino acids. The chain's CDR3 is CASSLGGLGADTQYF. The CDR3 DNA follows: TGTGCCAGCAGCTTGGGGGGACTAGGTGCAGATACGCAGTATTTT.

The CDR3 DNA follows: TGCGCCAGCAGCCAGGGAGATCCCGGCACAGATACGCAGTATTTT. Protein product: CASSQGDPGTDTQYF. The chain is built from TRBV5-1 and TRBJ2-3; D possibly uses TRBD1 or TRBD2 (5 bases each). V gave up 4 bases and J gave up 1 base, with 13 bases separating them. Germline CDR1 is SGHRS and CDR2 is YFSETQ. The CDR3 spans 15 residues. The whole variable domain, filled in from reference TRBV5-1 and TRBJ2-3, reads KAGVTQTPRYLIKTRGQQVTLSCSPISGHRSVSWYQQTPGQGLQFLFEYFSETQRNKGNFPGRFSGRQFSNSRSEMNVSTLELGDSALYLCASSQGDPGTDTQYFGPGTRLTVL.

The chain combines TRBV4-2 with TRBJ1-4; TRBD1 aligns across 12 bases. Per the germline V gene, CDR1 is LGHNA and CDR2 is YNFKEQ. V was clipped by 1 base and J by 11 bases; unmatched bases: 5. The CDR3 spans 15 residues. Here the CDR3 DNA reads TGTGCCAGCAGCCAAGTGTCGGGACAGGGGGCCAAACTGTTTTTT. Translating it yields CASSQVSGQGAKLFF.

The chain joins TRBV6-5 to TRBJ1-1; the D gene is possibly TRBD1 (5 bases). Germline lookup yields CDR1 MNHEY and CDR2 SVGAGI. The V end lost 7 bases, the J end lost 3 bases, and 18 bases lay between the germline ends. This CDR3 region has 15 residues. The CDR3 here is CASTVPGRLDTEAFF. The CDR3 DNA is TGTGCCAGCACTGTACCGGGACGTTTGGACACTGAAGCTTTCTTT.

In this sample, this clone turned up a few times. The chain employs TRBV7-8 and TRBJ2-7, with a weak D call TRBD2 (5 bases). Germline loops: CDR1 SGHVS, CDR2 FQNEAQ. CDR3 size: 13 residues. Trimming took 5 bases from V and 3 from J, leaving 11 bases between them. CDR3 amino acids: CASSRTVGYEQYF. CDR3 nucleotides: TGTGCCAGCAGCCGGACTGTAGGCTACGAGCAGTACTTC. The whole variable domain, filled in from reference TRBV7-8 and TRBJ2-7, reads GAGVSQSPRYKVAKRGQDVALRCDPISGHVSLFWYQQALGQGPEFLTYFQNEAQLDKSGLPSDRFFAERPEGSVSTLKIQRTQQEDSAVYLCASSRTVGYEQYFGPGTRLTVT.

The chain combines TRBV20-1 with TRBJ2-1; tentative D call: TRBD2 (5 bases). CDR1 is DFQATT, CDR2 SNEGSKA, per germline (reference sequence). Trimming shortened V by 2 bases and J by 12 bases, and 11 bases separated the two germline ends. This CDR3 comprises 11 residues. This CDR3 reads CSARNGLGQFF. DNA for the CDR3: TGCAGTGCTAGAAATGGACTGGGGCAGTTCTTC.

The chain combines TRBV7-6 with TRBJ1-2, with D uncertain. Looked up from germline, CDR1 is SGHVS and CDR2 is FNYEAQ. CDR3 length: 14 residues. Trimming shortened V by 2 bases and J by 1 base, and 8 bases separated the two germline ends. The DNA of the CDR3 is TGTGCCAGCAGCTTACTAGGGATTAACTATGGCTACACCTTC. It translates to CASSLLGINYGYTF.

This clone has only a few counts. Distinct nucleotide sequences in the sample also encode this CDR3. The chain combines TRBV6-5 with TRBJ1-5; no clear D. With 2 bases removed from V and 0 bases from J, the gap between germline ends came to 8 bases. The CDR3 totals 15 residues. The germline V gene encodes CDR1 MNHEY and CDR2 SVGAGI. The CDR3 here is CASSYDGNSNQPQHF. The CDR3 region has the DNA TGTGCCAGCAGTTACGACGGAAATAGCAATCAGCCCCAGCATTTT.

V is TRBV7-9 and J is TRBJ2-7, with 8 bases aligning to TRBD2. The CDR3 has 18 amino acids. The V gene end was trimmed by 10 bases and the J gene end by 2 bases; junction bases not matched to a gene: 22. Looked up from germline, CDR1 is SEHNR and CDR2 is FQNEAQ (reference sequence). The CDR3 spells CAKQGAGEGHPQPYEQYF. The CDR3 coding sequence is TGTGCCAAGCAAGGAGCGGGGGAAGGACACCCCCAGCCCTACGAGCAGTACTTC.

This chain connects TRBV28 to TRBJ2-5; 8 bases map to TRBD1. The germline gives CDR1 MDHEN, CDR2 SYDVKM. V was clipped by 8 bases and J by 4 bases; unmatched bases: 0. This CDR3 is 11 amino acids long. CDR3 coding DNA: TGTGCCAGCGACAGGGGAGAGACCCAGTACTTC. Translated: CASDRGETQYF.

The DNA for the CDR3 is TGTGCCAGCAGTGAAGCGCTTCATGGGACAGGGAGGGAGACCCAGTACTTC. Encoded protein: CASSEALHGTGRETQYF. The chain recombines TRBV2 with TRBJ2-5, with TRBD1 identical over 9 bases. Germline assignment: CDR1 SNHLY and CDR2 FYNNEI. J gave up 5 bases and V 0 bases, and 10 bases lay outside the gene matches. This CDR3 spans 17 amino acids. The variable domain in full, completed from reference TRBV2 and TRBJ2-5, reads EPEVTQTPSHQVTQMGQEVILRCVPISNHLYFYWYRQILGQKVEFLVSFYNNEISEKSEIFDDQFSVERPDGSNFTLKIRSTKLEDSAMYFCASSEALHGTGRETQYFGPGTRLLVL.

With regard to this clone: Other nucleotide sequences from this sample produce the same CDR3. The V gene is TRBV19, the J gene TRBJ1-5; a possible D gene is TRBD1 (5 bases). The CDR3 is 15 amino acids. The V end was cut by 3 bases, the J end by 6 bases, with 15 bases between. Germline assignment: CDR1 LNHDA and CDR2 SQIVND (reference sequence). CDR3 sequence (DNA): TGTGCCAGTAGTATCCGCCAGGGTCGGGTTCAGCCCCAGCATTTT. Translation: CASSIRQGRVQPQHF.

The rearrangement links TRBV18 to TRBJ2-1; TRBD2 might be the D (6 bases). V dropped 2 bases and J dropped 4 bases, with 12 bases sitting between them. CDR3 length equals 15 residues. From germline, CDR1 is KGHSH and CDR2 LQKENI. CDR3 amino acids: CASSPDRLDYNEQFF. The CDR3 DNA is TGTGCCAGCTCACCAGACCGACTAGATTACAATGAGCAGTTCTTC.

V usage is TRBV5-1 and J usage is TRBJ1-4; D gene ambiguous. Germline V lookup: CDR1 SGHRS, CDR2 YFSETQ. This CDR3 comprises 13 residues. Trimming removed 4 bases at V and 3 bases at J, with 7 bases between. The CDR3 region has the DNA TGCGCCAGCAGCCCTGATCCTAATGAAAAACTGTTTTTT. Translated, it gives CASSPDPNEKLFF.